A selection of T cell receptor beta chains follows, all from one sample in a study of persistence of HIV-infected CD4 T cells. Libraries were prepared by immunoSEQ multiplex PCR; TCRdb keeps only in-frame clonotypes and omits some of them. This sample has about 33,000 clones, with 82% found just once. These receptors lack a known antigen. Sample: CD4+ T cells sorted from PBMCs after 18-hour stimulation, taken from a patient who received antiretroviral therapy. All receptors derive from an adult woman with HIV who was CMV-seropositive. Both conserved end residues are part of each CDR3. D genes are given only for firm matches. Size is omitted from some rows. Given values are once, few, many or a class for expanded clones.

length: 12; J: TRBJ1-2; size: once; V: TRBV5-4; D: -; CDR3: CASSLGGWGYTF; DNA: TGTGCCAGCAGCTTGGGCGGTTGGGGCTACACCTTC
length: 14; J: TRBJ2-7; size: few; V: TRBV5-1; D: TRBD1; CDR3: CASSPTGQAYEQYF; DNA: TGCGCCAGCAGCCCTACGGGACAGGCCTACGAGCAGTACTTC
length: 13; J: TRBJ1-2; size: -; V: TRBV25-1; D: -; CDR3: CASSFNSNYGYTF; DNA: TGTGCCAGCAGTTTCAACTCTAACTATGGCTACACCTTC
length: 12; J: TRBJ1-1; size: -; V: TRBV6-5; D: -; CDR3: CASSSTGTGLFF; DNA: TGTGCCAGCAGTTCTACAGGGACCGGTCTATTTTTT
length: 16; J: TRBJ2-1; size: -; V: TRBV7-9; D: TRBD2; CDR3: CASSARLAGGQDEQFF; DNA: TGTGCCAGCAGCGCCCGACTAGCGGGAGGGCAAGATGAGCAGTTCTTC
length: 12; J: TRBJ1-1; size: -; V: TRBV29-1; D: -; CDR3: CSVTVRAREAFF; DNA: TGCAGCGTTACGGTCAGGGCCCGTGAAGCTTTCTTT
length: 14; J: TRBJ1-3; size: few; V: TRBV3-1/TRBV3-2; D: -; CDR3: CASSQRGTGNTIYF; DNA: TGTGCCAGCAGCCAGCGCGGGACTGGAAACACCATATATTTT
length: 15; J: TRBJ1-6; size: -; V: TRBV18; D: TRBD1; CDR3: CASSPLGQGYSPLHF; DNA: TGTGCCAGCTCACCCTTAGGACAGGGGTATTCACCCCTCCACTTT
length: 12; J: TRBJ2-7; size: once; V: TRBV5-4; D: -; CDR3: CASRSGSGEQYF; DNA: TGTGCCAGCAGGTCAGGGTCGGGGGAGCAGTACTTC
length: 16; J: TRBJ2-5; size: -; V: TRBV7-2; D: TRBD2; CDR3: CASSSDTSGRRETQYF; DNA: TGTGCCAGCAGCTCGGATACTAGCGGGAGACGGGAGACCCAGTACTTC
length: 13; J: TRBJ1-3; size: -; V: TRBV7-2; D: -; CDR3: CASSPRSGNTIYF; DNA: TGTGCCAGCAGCCCCCGCTCTGGAAACACCATATATTTT
length: 16; J: TRBJ2-5; size: -; V: TRBV7-2; D: -; CDR3: CASSLGGPWGSETQYF; DNA: TGTGCCAGCAGCTTAGGCGGCCCTTGGGGGTCAGAGACCCAGTACTTC
length: 16; J: TRBJ2-6; size: -; V: TRBV28; D: TRBD1; CDR3: CASSSQQGSGANVLTF; DNA: TGTGCCAGCAGTTCCCAACAGGGGTCTGGGGCCAACGTCCTGACTTTC
length: 14; J: TRBJ1-1; size: -; V: TRBV10-3; D: -; CDR3: CAISERQGPNEAFF; DNA: TGTGCCATCAGTGAGAGGCAGGGGCCGAATGAAGCTTTCTTT
length: 11; J: TRBJ2-7; size: -; V: TRBV7-9; D: -; CDR3: CASSSFSEQYF; DNA: TGTGCCAGCAGCTCCTTCAGCGAGCAGTACTTC
length: 13; J: TRBJ1-1; size: -; V: TRBV24-1; D: -; CDR3: CATSRPGVTEAFF; DNA: TGTGCCACCAGTCGTCCGGGCGTCACTGAAGCTTTCTTT
length: 12; J: TRBJ1-6; size: -; V: TRBV19; D: -; CDR3: CASTAKRDRLHF; DNA: TGTGCCAGTACCGCAAAGAGGGACCGACTCCACTTT